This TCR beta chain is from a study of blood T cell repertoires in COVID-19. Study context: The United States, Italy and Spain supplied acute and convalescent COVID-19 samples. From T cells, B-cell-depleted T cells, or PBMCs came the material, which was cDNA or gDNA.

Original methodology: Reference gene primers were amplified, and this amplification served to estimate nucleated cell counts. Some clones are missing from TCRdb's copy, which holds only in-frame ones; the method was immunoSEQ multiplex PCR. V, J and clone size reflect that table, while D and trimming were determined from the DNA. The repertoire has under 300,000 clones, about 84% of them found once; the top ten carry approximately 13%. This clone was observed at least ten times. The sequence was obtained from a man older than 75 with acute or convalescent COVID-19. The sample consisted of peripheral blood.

The CDR3 coding sequence is TGTGCCAGCAGTTATCCCCCCGGGACAGGGACGTACGAGCAGTACTTC. This codes for CASSYPPGTGTYEQYF. The V and J genes are TRBV6-6 and TRBJ2-7; 9 nucleotides match TRBD1. Germline CDR1 and CDR2: MNHNY and SVGAGI (reference sequence). The CDR3 sequence is 16 residues long. J was trimmed by 4 bases and V by 3 bases; bases with no gene match: 10.